This entry is about one T cell receptor beta chain. The antigen remains undetermined. Repertoires were generated with immunoSEQ multiplex PCR, while TCRdb's copy carries only in-frame clones and drops some. The sample has some 350,000 clones, roughly 84% seen once. This entry is derived from a study of Ad26.COV2.S vaccination and SARS-CoV-2 variants. Study-level results: While placebo recipients had lower spike-specific TCR breadth, vaccine recipients had more.

The CDR3 totals 14 residues. Looked up from germline, CDR1 is SGHRS and CDR2 is YFSETQ. V was cut by 4 bases and J by 3 bases, with 14 bases left in between. Stated treatment: roughly 19 received Ad26.COV2.S at low or high dose, single or two shots; five or six received placebo; per-sample allocation not given. The samples were gathered on day 63 after the first injection of vaccine or placebo. This sequence was found in a person aged 18-60 years who received the Ad26.COV2.S COVID-19 vaccine or a placebo. This sequence joins TRBV5-1 and TRBJ2-7; a possible D gene is TRBD1 (6 bases). This specimen was peripheral blood, taken in a trial of Ad26.COV2.S vaccine versus placebo. The CDR3 sequence is CASSKGDTHYEQYF. The CDR3 DNA reads TGCGCCAGCAGCAAAGGGGACACCCACTACGAGCAGTACTTC.